This TCR beta chain appears in the sequencing data of a study of cytomegalovirus exposure and HLA in healthy donors. PCR employed 60 Vbeta and 13 Jbeta primers. This table comes from immunoSEQ multiplex PCR, and its TCRdb copy is limited to in-frame clones, with some not included. The sample lists under 200,000 clones, 82% occurring once. General study findings and limits: CMV serostatus stood as the only immune exposure information on hand.

Of note for this clone: Its antigen is still unknown.

Input material: PBMCs. This clonotype originated in a girl aged 10-17 years in good health and CMV-seropositive.

CDR3 DNA sequence: TGTGCCAGCAGAGATGAGACTAGCGGGAGAGGGGATGAGCAGTTCTTC. As protein: CASRDETSGRGDEQFF. This chain joins TRBV7-3 and TRBJ2-1; TRBD2 matches at 12 bases. V gave up 6 bases and J gave up 8 bases; unmatched junction bases: 11. Germline V gene lookup returns CDR1 SGHTA and CDR2 FQGTGA. The CDR3 spans 16 residues. The variable domain in full, completed from reference TRBV7-3 and TRBJ2-1, reads GAGVSQTPSNKVTEKGKYVELRCDPISGHTALYWYRQSLGQGPEFLIYFQGTGAADDSGLPNDRFFAVRPEGSVSTLKIQRTERGDSAVYLCASRDETSGRGDEQFFGPGTRLTVL.